These 3 T cell receptor beta chains were sequenced from one sample in a study of shared clonotypes between healthy human individuals. Repertoires were generated with immunoSEQ multiplex PCR, while TCRdb's copy carries only in-frame clones and drops some. The sample yields more than 2 million clones, 85% to 95% seen once. Source material: naive CD4+ T cells sorted from blood. This sample's subset: CD45RA+ positively selected. The receptors were sampled from a man aged 18 to 35 in good health.

The CDR3 loop is CASRDLSGNTIYF. DNA of the CDR3: TGTGCCAGTAGAGACTTGTCTGGAAACACCATATATTTT. The J gene is TRBJ1-3, the V gene TRBV19; D remains ambiguous. V lost 6 bases, J lost 1 base, and 7 bases lay in between. Per germline, CDR1 LNHDA and CDR2 SQIVND (reference sequence). The CDR3 length is 13 residues.

The CDR3: CASTTRGGYLNYGYTF. In nucleotides, the CDR3 is TGTGCCAGCACCACCCGCGGGGGGTATCTGAACTATGGCTACACCTTC. The chain links TRBV5-5 to TRBJ1-2; a possible D gene is TRBD1 (5 bases). Germline V gene sequence: CDR1 SGHKS, CDR2 YYEKEE (reference sequence). V was cut by 6 bases and J by 2 bases, with 20 bases left in between. The CDR3 is made up of 16 amino acids.

In regard to this clone: The same CDR3 arises from other DNA sequences in this sample as well. V and J are TRBV9 and TRBJ2-7; 8 nucleotides agree with TRBD1. Unmatched junction bases numbered 1, after V lost 0 bases and J lost 2 bases. CDR1 SGDLS and CDR2 YYNGEE come from the germline V gene. CDR3 length equals 14 residues. The CDR3 spells CASSVGQGTYEQYF. The CDR3 DNA reads TGTGCCAGCAGCGTAGGACAGGGGACCTACGAGCAGTACTTC.